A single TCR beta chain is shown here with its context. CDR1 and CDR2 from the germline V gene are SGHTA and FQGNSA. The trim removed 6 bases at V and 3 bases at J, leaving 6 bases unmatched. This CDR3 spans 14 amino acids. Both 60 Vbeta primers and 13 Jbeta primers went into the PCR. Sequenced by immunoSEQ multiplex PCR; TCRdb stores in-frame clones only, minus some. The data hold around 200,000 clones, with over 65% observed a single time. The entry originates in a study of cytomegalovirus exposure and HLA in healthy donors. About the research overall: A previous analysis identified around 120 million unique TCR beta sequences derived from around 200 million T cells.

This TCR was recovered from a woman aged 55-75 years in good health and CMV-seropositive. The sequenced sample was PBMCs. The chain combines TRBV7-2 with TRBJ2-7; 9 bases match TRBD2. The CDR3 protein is CASSRGLAYYEQYF. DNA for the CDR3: TGTGCCAGCAGTCGCGGACTAGCGTACTACGAGCAGTACTTC.